This entry lists 8 T cell receptor beta chains sequenced from one sample in a study of breast tumors, draining lymph nodes, adjacent tissues. MiXCR was run by TCRdb on the multiplex PCR reads, yielding one entry per CDR3 protein. This sample has more than 9,500 distinct CDR3 sequences, with 53% found just once. The sequencing sample was made of breast tumor tissue. These receptor sequences come from a female donor with breast cancer. Some clones in this sample may be carry-over from other donors' samples.

This clonotype was seen a handful of times. The chain employs TRBV19 and TRBJ2-3, with D perhaps TRBD2 (5 bases). The germline V gene encodes CDR1 LNHDA and CDR2 SQIVND (reference sequence). Trimming removed 3 bases at V and 0 bases at J, with 13 bases between. The CDR3 covers 16 residues. CDR3 coding DNA: TGTGCCAGTAGTATTCTCTGGGGAGCTAGCACAGATACGCAGTATTTT. The encoded protein is CASSILWGASTDTQYF.

This chain uses TRBV6-6 with TRBJ2-7; D call uncertain. This CDR3 region has 15 residues. Germline assignment: CDR1 MNHNY and CDR2 SVGAGI (reference sequence). The V end lost 3 bases, the J end lost 0 bases, and 12 bases lay between the germline ends. CDR3 protein: CASSYTASYSYEQYF. CDR3 DNA: TGTGCCAGCAGTTATACAGCTTCCTACTCCTACGAGCAGTACTTC.

This clonotype was observed a single time. The chain combines TRBV15 with TRBJ2-1, with D possibly matching TRBD2 (6 bases). Between the trimmed V and J ends, which lost 3 bases and 8 bases, there was a span of 20 bases. The CDR3 is 16 residues long. CDR1 is LNHNV, CDR2 YYDKDF, per germline (reference sequence). CDR3 residues: CATSSVPMGGRDEQFF. The DNA for the CDR3 is TGTGCCACCAGCAGCGTACCGATGGGGGGAAGGGATGAGCAGTTCTTC.

This clonotype was counted many times. The chain uses TRBV11-2 and TRBJ1-1; 7 nucleotides align to TRBD1. Per germline, CDR1 SGHAT and CDR2 FQNNGV. This CDR3 contains 14 residues. Losses at the gene ends were 5 bases for V and 5 bases for J; bases not matched to a gene: 8. CDR3 in amino acids: CASSPTGPGTEAFF. The CDR3, as DNA: TGTGCCAGCAGCCCGACAGGGCCGGGAACTGAAGCTTTCTTT.

J is TRBJ2-2 and V is TRBV9; perhaps TRBD2 as D (6 bases). Trimming shortened V by 0 bases and J by 17 bases, and 17 bases separated the two germline ends. This CDR3 is built from 13 residues. Germline V CDR1 and CDR2: SGDLS, YYNGEE. CDR3 coding DNA: TGTGCCAGCAGCGTAGAAAGACCGGGGGACCTTTTTTTT. As protein: CASSVERPGDLFF.

This clonotype appeared a few times. The rearrangement joins TRBV25-1 to TRBJ2-7; 9 bases map to TRBD1. The CDR3 is 14 amino acids. The trim removed 1 base at V and 4 bases at J, leaving 2 bases unmatched. CDR1 and CDR2 (germline): MGHDK, SYGVNS. As DNA, the CDR3 is TGTGCCAGCAGTGAATGGGGGACAGGGTACGAGCAGTACTTC. Encoded protein: CASSEWGTGYEQYF.

The genes are TRBV7-2 and TRBJ2-1; D is undetermined. Germline assignment: CDR1 SGHTA and CDR2 FQGNSA. The CDR3 spans 12 residues. V lost 5 bases and J lost 9, with 11 bases in between. In DNA, the CDR3 is TGTGCCAGCAGCACCCGACTGGGTGAGCAGTTCTTC. Encoded protein: CASSTRLGEQFF.

By sample fraction, this clonotype is medium-sized. The chain uses TRBV6-1 and TRBJ2-5, with D tentatively TRBD2 (5 bases). With 4 bases removed from V and 4 bases from J, the gap between germline ends came to 22 bases. Looked up from germline, CDR1 is MNHNS and CDR2 is SASEGT. The CDR3 spans 17 residues. CDR3 region: CASSALTHSDAGETQYF. The CDR3 DNA follows: TGTGCCAGCAGTGCCCTGACCCACTCAGACGCGGGAGAGACCCAGTACTTC.